This T cell receptor beta chain was sequenced during a study of blood T cell repertoires in COVID-19. Study information: There were acute and convalescent COVID-19 samples, and they came from the United States, Italy and Spain. T cells, B-cell-depleted T cells, or PBMCs supplied cDNA or gDNA.

In the original analysis: The authors estimated nucleated cell counts from reference gene primer amplification. Repertoires were generated with immunoSEQ multiplex PCR, while TCRdb's copy carries only in-frame clones and drops some. The V and J calls and clone size are taken from that table; D and trimming were inferred from the DNA. This table has 50,000 to 75,000 clones, 65% to 80% appearing once. Trimming cost V 2 bases and J 1 base, with 5 bases left between them. Germline CDR1 and CDR2: MNHEY and SMNVEV (reference sequence). The CDR3 is made up of 14 amino acids. The receptor's source is a man aged 55 to 70 with acute or convalescent COVID-19. The gene calls are TRBV27 and TRBJ2-2, with TRBD1 as a possible D gene (5 bases). Sequencing was done on a sample of peripheral blood. CDR3 in amino acids: CASSLRGNTGELFF. CDR3 nucleotide sequence: TGTGCCAGCAGTTTAAGGGGGAACACCGGGGAGCTGTTTTTT.